This record looks at one T cell receptor beta chain sequence and its context. No antigen is known for it. Base-call qualities are not available, and no considerably larger clone is one nucleotide away. This sample was included in a study of OX40 agonist ivuxolimab in advanced cancers. Regarding the research as a whole: The costimulatory receptor OX40 (CD134) was targeted by ivuxolimab, a fully human IgG2 agonistic monoclonal antibody. Intravenous ivuxolimab was administered to patients every 2 weeks at six dose levels: 0.01, 0.1, 0.3, 1.5, 3 and 10 mg/kg. Among the roughly 50 dose-escalation patients, about 19 had hepatocellular carcinoma, 15 or so melanoma, 9 renal cell carcinoma and 9 head and neck cancer. A male proportion of about 79% and a mean age of 60 years, ranging from 23 to 79, were recorded for the dose-escalation cohort. Patients were allowed to have had prior anti-PD-1, anti-PD-L1 or anti-CTLA-4 therapy, and approximately 40% of the dose-escalation patients had been treated with checkpoint inhibitors. Partial responses were achieved by three dose-escalation patients, of whom one had hepatocellular carcinoma and two had cutaneous melanoma. Peripheral TCRbeta sequencing was intended to test whether TCR sequence diversity was altered and clonal T-cell expansion was caused by ivuxolimab. The paper describes the monotherapy dose-escalation part (N = 52 patients) of the phase I trial of ivuxolimab.

The paper's findings and limits, for the study overall: In the 0.1-3.0 mg/kg groups, partial responders had among the lowest normalized peripheral clonal expansion, particularly in CD8+ T cells. Antigen specificity was not determined for the clonally expanded peripheral T cells. Clonal expansion of both CD4+ and CD8+ blood T cells was observed from baseline to week 6 at doses 0.1 to 3.0 mg/kg. After ivuxolimab, expanded clones were on average more numerous among CD8+ T cells than among CD4+ T cells. Low levels of normalized T-cell clonal expansion were also shown by some nonresponding patients.

The germline V gene gives CDR1 as SGHTA and CDR2 as FQGNSA. CDR3 length: 15 amino acids, cysteine to phenylalanine. Only CDR3 DNA remains: 45 bases, in frame from the first base. V is reduced by 3 bases and J by 6 bases, leaving a spacing of 15 bases between them. Genomic DNA was extracted from sorted cells for sequencing of the TCRbeta CDR3 region. TCRbeta CDR3 regions were sequenced using the immunoSEQ Assay. In its TCRdb copy, this immuneACCESS table keeps in-frame sequences only and misses some clones. Where compared with another copy, unresolved V genes explain less than half of these, and the others have no known cause. This sample holds roughly 100,000 clones; around nine tenths were observed only once. Just under 0.8% of the sample belongs to the ten largest clones. Patients with autoimmune disease history or receiving systemic immunosuppression were excluded from the trial. Peripheral blood for TCR sequencing was drawn from every dose cohort at baseline, at cycle 4 day 1 and at cycle 7 day 1. The samples were taken from a phase I, first-in-human, multicenter, open-label dose-escalation trial of ivuxolimab. The trial enrolled adults with locally advanced or metastatic head and neck squamous cell, hepatocellular, melanoma or renal cell carcinoma. Before TCR sequencing, CD4+ T cells and CD8+ T cells from peripheral blood were sorted into separate populations.

The chain uses TRBV7-2 and TRBJ1-5; no confident D gene assignment can be made. The starting material was CD4+ or CD8+ T cells sorted from blood, obtained in a trial of the OX40 agonist ivuxolimab. The source of this sequence is an adult with an advanced solid tumor such as melanoma, head and neck, liver or kidney cancer. The CDR3 sequence is CASSFGATSGQPQHF. The bases read TGTGCCAGCAGCTTTGGCGCCACTTCGGGTCAGCCCCAGCATTTT.